A selection of T cell receptor beta chains follows, all from one sample in a study of T-cell reconstitution after alpha-beta-depleted transplantation in children. MiXCR, applied by TCRdb to the PCR reads, yields one record per CDR3 protein. The table includes 450,000 to 600,000 distinct CDR3 sequences, approximately 13% detected once. The sample was PBMCs, mostly from graft donor cells, taken 360 days after TCRalphabeta/CD19-depleted stem cell transplant. These receptors were obtained from a male patient younger than 18 who had a stem cell transplant for acute myeloid leukemia, so the T cells may come from the graft donor. The CDR3 runs from the conserved cysteine through the conserved F or W. A D gene is named only where the DNA matches it firmly. A row's size may be missing; if present it is once, few, many or a size class.

>TRBJ2-3|many|NA|TRBV12-3/TRBV12-4
CASSPGRILHGYF
TGTGCCAGCAGCCCCGGACGTATACTACATGGGTATTTT
>TRBJ1-6|NA|NA|TRBV10-3
CAISESPNYNSPLHF
TGTGCCATCAGTGAGTCACCCAACTATAATTCACCCCTCCACTTT
>TRBJ1-2|NA|NA|TRBV4-2
CASSQERPGGYTF
TGTGCCAGCAGCCAAGAGAGGCCAGGAGGCTACACCTTC
>TRBJ2-7|NA|NA|TRBV18
CASSPQGHYEQYF
TGTGCCAGCTCACCACAGGGGCACTACGAGCAGTACTTC
>TRBJ2-1|few|NA|TRBV5-1
CASSLVLGALENEQFF
TGCGCCAGCAGCTTGGTTTTGGGGGCCCTGGAGAATGAGCAGTTCTTC
>TRBJ1-2|few|NA|TRBV28
CASSSSGGLNYGYTF
TGTGCCAGCAGTTCGTCGGGAGGGCTCAACTATGGCTACACCTTC
>TRBJ2-2|NA|TRBD2|TRBV5-1
CASAPTSGRRGGELFF
TGCGCCAGCGCACCCACTAGCGGGAGGAGAGGCGGGGAGCTGTTTTTT
>TRBJ1-3|NA|NA|TRBV20-1
CSARRGWISGNTIYF
TGCAGTGCTAGAAGGGGTTGGATCTCTGGAAACACCATATATTTT
>TRBJ2-1|NA|TRBD2|TRBV11-3
CASSLRLAGGRSEQFF
TGTGCCAGCAGCTTGCGACTAGCGGGAGGGAGGAGTGAGCAGTTCTTC
>TRBJ2-1|NA|TRBD2|TRBV18
CATSGVAGRVSYNEQFF
TGTGCCACCTCAGGGGTAGCGGGGAGAGTGTCCTACAATGAGCAGTTCTTC
>TRBJ2-7|NA|NA|TRBV4-3
CASSQVRGLGRDEQYF
TGCGCCAGCAGCCAAGTTAGGGGGTTGGGTCGTGACGAGCAGTACTTC
>TRBJ2-5|NA|TRBD1|TRBV29-1
CSVPTGGLETQYF
TGCAGCGTGCCGACAGGGGGCTTGGAGACCCAGTACTTC
>TRBJ2-7|few|NA|TRBV24-1
CATSEPLRGEQYF
TGTGCCACCAGTGAACCTCTGCGGGGCGAGCAGTACTTC
>TRBJ2-1|NA|NA|TRBV7-3
CASSVMGSEQFF
TGTGCCAGCAGCGTCATGGGTTCTGAGCAGTTCTTC
>TRBJ2-2|NA|TRBD1|TRBV11-3
CASSPSPTGGNTGELFF
TGTGCCAGCAGCCCGTCCCCGACAGGGGGCAACACCGGGGAGCTGTTTTTT
>TRBJ1-3|few|TRBD1|TRBV7-3
CASSPDRVGTIYF
TGTGCCAGCAGCCCCGACAGGGTCGGGACCATATATTTT
>TRBJ2-7|few|TRBD2|TRBV4-3
CASSQRTSGAEQYF
TGCGCCAGCAGCCAAAGGACTAGCGGGGCCGAGCAGTACTTC
>TRBJ2-7|NA|TRBD1|TRBV7-8
CASSPLTGEVSYEQYF
TGTGCCAGCAGCCCTCTGACAGGGGAAGTATCCTACGAGCAGTACTTC
>TRBJ2-1|few|TRBD2|TRBV7-9
CASSSRLAGTSYNEQFF
TGTGCCAGCAGCTCCCGACTAGCGGGAACCTCCTACAATGAGCAGTTCTTC
>TRBJ2-7|NA|NA|TRBV20-1
CSAGHLSSYEQYF
TGCAGTGCAGGACATTTGAGCTCCTACGAGCAGTACTTC
>TRBJ2-2|NA|TRBD2|TRBV20-1
CSVAGTSITGELFF
TGCAGTGTAGCCGGGACTAGCATCACCGGGGAGCTGTTTTTT
>TRBJ2-7|few|TRBD1|TRBV20-1
CSAPWTGFNEQYF
TGCAGTGCCCCCTGGACAGGGTTCAACGAGCAGTACTTC
>TRBJ2-2|NA|TRBD1|TRBV29-1
CSVAGTGVNTGELFF
TGCAGCGTCGCCGGGACAGGGGTGAACACCGGGGAGCTGTTTTTT
>TRBJ2-7|NA|NA|TRBV11-2
CASSLRQRPYEQYF
TGTGCCAGCAGCTTACGACAGAGACCTTACGAGCAGTACTTC
>TRBJ2-7|few|TRBD2|TRBV3-1
CASSQVAGGGEQYF
TGTGCCAGCAGCCAAGTTGCGGGAGGTGGCGAGCAGTACTTC
>TRBJ2-1|few|NA|TRBV5-1
CASSPPKFSPSYQPGNEQFF
TGCGCCAGCAGCCCACCCAAGTTTAGCCCGTCGTATCAGCCCGGCAATGAGCAGTTCTTC
>TRBJ1-2|NA|NA|TRBV12-3/TRBV12-4
CASSPGTPYGYTF
TGTGCCAGCAGTCCCGGGACACCCTATGGCTACACCTTC
>TRBJ2-1|few|TRBD2|TRBV11-2
CASNEREGRNEQFF
TGTGCCAGCAATGAGCGGGAGGGGCGGAATGAGCAGTTCTTC
>TRBJ2-3|many|NA|TRBV20-1
CSARHSAADTQYF
TGCAGTGCTAGACACTCAGCAGCAGATACGCAGTATTTT
>TRBJ2-3|NA|TRBD2|TRBV7-3
CASSNQAGTSGSITDTQYF
TGTGCCAGCAGCAACCAGGCAGGGACTAGCGGGAGTATCACAGATACGCAGTATTTT
>TRBJ2-1|NA|NA|TRBV4-3
CASSQDFWAKSSYNEQFF
TGCGCCAGCAGCCAAGACTTTTGGGCCAAGAGCTCCTACAATGAGCAGTTCTTC
>TRBJ2-7|NA|NA|TRBV7-2
CASSLAGKGISEQYF
TGTGCCAGCAGCTTAGCCGGTAAAGGAATTTCCGAGCAGTACTTC
>TRBJ2-3|NA|NA|TRBV7-2
CASSWDISTDTQYF
TGTGCCAGCAGCTGGGACATTAGCACAGATACGCAGTATTTT
>TRBJ2-5|NA|NA|TRBV3-1
CASSPLGGTVQETQYF
TGTGCCAGCAGCCCGCTAGGCGGGACAGTGCAAGAGACCCAGTACTTC
>TRBJ2-7|NA|NA|TRBV20-1
CSARVWGSDTYEQYF
TGCAGTGCTAGAGTGTGGGGGAGTGACACCTACGAGCAGTACTTC
>TRBJ2-3|NA|TRBD2|TRBV25-1
CASSDPTSGTRPLHTQYF
TGTGCCAGCAGTGATCCGACTAGCGGGACGCGGCCCTTGCATACGCAGTATTTT
>TRBJ1-1|few|NA|TRBV2
CASSERYEAFF
TGTGCCAGCAGTGAAAGGTATGAAGCTTTCTTT
>TRBJ2-5|many|NA|TRBV5-1
CASSLEGQGRTQYF
TGCGCCAGCAGCTTGGAAGGGCAGGGTCGGACCCAGTACTTC
>TRBJ1-1|NA|NA|TRBV2
CASSARGTMNTEAFF
TGTGCCAGCAGTGCTCGGGGGACCATGAACACTGAAGCTTTCTTT
>TRBJ1-1|few|NA|TRBV11-2
CASSPRDPGSNTEAFF
TGTGCCAGCAGCCCGAGAGATCCAGGCTCGAACACTGAAGCTTTCTTT
>TRBJ2-7|many|TRBD1|TRBV12-3/TRBV12-4
CASSLRTGVHEQYF
TGTGCCAGCAGTTTAAGGACAGGGGTCCACGAGCAGTACTTC
>TRBJ2-7|few|TRBD2|TRBV4-2
CASSQATPSGNREQYF
TGTGCCAGCAGCCAAGCAACGCCTAGCGGGAATCGGGAGCAGTACTTC
>TRBJ2-1|many|TRBD2|TRBV29-1
CSVEMTSGLLYNEQFF
TGCAGCGTTGAAATGACCTCGGGACTACTCTACAATGAGCAGTTCTTC
>TRBJ2-1|many|TRBD1|TRBV29-1
CSITGTAYNEQFF
TGCAGCATAACCGGGACAGCCTACAATGAGCAGTTCTTC
>TRBJ2-2|few|TRBD2|TRBV20-1
CSATHYRTSGSKDSTGELFF
TGCAGTGCTACACATTACAGGACTAGCGGGAGTAAGGATAGCACCGGGGAGCTGTTTTTT
>TRBJ2-5|NA|TRBD2|TRBV20-1
CSARGTSGGQAETQYF
TGCAGTGCTAGGGGGACTAGCGGGGGTCAGGCGGAGACCCAGTACTTC
>TRBJ2-1|few|NA|TRBV20-1
CSARDPPGRRHEQFF
TGCAGTGCTAGAGATCCCCCCGGGAGAAGGCATGAGCAGTTCTTC
>TRBJ2-7|NA|TRBD2|TRBV6-2/TRBV6-3
CASYKGLAGAYEQYF
TGTGCCAGCTACAAAGGACTAGCGGGGGCCTACGAGCAGTACTTC
>TRBJ2-1|NA|TRBD2|TRBV4-3
CASSQEGTSGPSSYNEQFF
TGCGCCAGCAGCCAAGAAGGGACTAGCGGGCCAAGCTCCTACAATGAGCAGTTCTTC
>TRBJ2-7|NA|TRBD2|TRBV7-2
CASSRTERESFYEQYF
TGTGCCAGCAGCCGTACCGAGCGGGAGTCTTTCTACGAGCAGTACTTC
>TRBJ2-7|NA|TRBD1|TRBV7-9
CASSLGSWTGLYEQYF
TGTGCCAGCAGCTTAGGGAGCTGGACAGGGTTGTACGAGCAGTACTTC
>TRBJ2-7|few|TRBD1|TRBV7-8
CASSADRRSSYEQYF
TGTGCCAGCAGCGCGGACAGGAGATCCTCCTACGAGCAGTACTTC
>TRBJ2-5|few|TRBD1|TRBV19
CASMKGAADEETQYF
TGTGCCAGTATGAAGGGGGCCGCCGATGAAGAGACCCAGTACTTC
>TRBJ1-2|NA|TRBD1|TRBV20-1
CSARPGGIGGYTF
TGCAGTGCCAGACCAGGGGGGATTGGTGGCTACACCTTC
>TRBJ1-5|NA|NA|TRBV20-1
CSARSRTDNQPQHF
TGCAGTGCTAGAAGTCGGACCGACAATCAGCCCCAGCATTTT
>TRBJ1-5|many|NA|TRBV6-2/TRBV6-3
CASSYGDDQPQHF
TGTGCCAGCAGTTATGGGGATGATCAGCCCCAGCATTTT
>TRBJ2-7|NA|NA|TRBV7-3
CASSNPPGEQYF
TGTGCCAGCAGCAACCCTCCCGGAGAGCAGTACTTC